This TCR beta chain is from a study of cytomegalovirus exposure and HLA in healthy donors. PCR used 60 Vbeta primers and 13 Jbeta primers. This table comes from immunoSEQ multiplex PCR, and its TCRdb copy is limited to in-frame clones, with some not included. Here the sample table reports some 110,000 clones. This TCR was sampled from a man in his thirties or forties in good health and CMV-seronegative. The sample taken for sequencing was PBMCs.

The CDR3 here is CASSLRGISSQGQETQYF. For the CDR3, the DNA is TGTGCCAGCAGCTTAAGGGGTATATCGTCACAGGGTCAAGAGACCCAGTACTTC. The V and J genes are TRBV11-2 and TRBJ2-5; TRBD1 is a possible D gene (6 bases). V was trimmed by 2 bases and J by 2 bases, leaving 21 bases between them. Germline CDR1 SGHAT, CDR2 FQNNGV. CDR3 length: 18 residues.